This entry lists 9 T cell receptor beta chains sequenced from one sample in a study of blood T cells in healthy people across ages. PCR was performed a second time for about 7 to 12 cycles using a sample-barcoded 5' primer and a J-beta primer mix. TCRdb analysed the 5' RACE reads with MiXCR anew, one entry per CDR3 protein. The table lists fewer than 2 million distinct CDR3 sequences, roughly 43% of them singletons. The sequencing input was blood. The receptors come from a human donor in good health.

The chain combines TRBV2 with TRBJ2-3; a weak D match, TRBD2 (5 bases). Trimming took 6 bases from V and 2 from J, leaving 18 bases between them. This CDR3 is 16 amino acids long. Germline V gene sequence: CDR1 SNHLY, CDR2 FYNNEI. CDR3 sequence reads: CASSPVPPGYTDTQYF. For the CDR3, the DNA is TGTGCCAGCAGCCCCGTCCCCCCGGGGTACACAGATACGCAGTATTTT.

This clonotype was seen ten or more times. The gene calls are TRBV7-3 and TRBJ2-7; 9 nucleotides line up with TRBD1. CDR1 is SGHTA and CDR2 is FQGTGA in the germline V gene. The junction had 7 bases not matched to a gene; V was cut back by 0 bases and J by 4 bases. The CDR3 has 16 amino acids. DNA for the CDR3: TGTGCCAGCAGCTTAACAGACAGGGGGACTCCGTACGAGCAGTACTTC. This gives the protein CASSLTDRGTPYEQYF.

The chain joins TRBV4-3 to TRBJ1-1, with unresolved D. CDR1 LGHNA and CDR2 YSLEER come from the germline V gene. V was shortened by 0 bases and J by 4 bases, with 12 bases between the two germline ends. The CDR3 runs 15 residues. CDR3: CASSQDAGRGTEAFF. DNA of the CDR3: TGCGCCAGCAGCCAAGATGCGGGGAGAGGCACTGAAGCTTTCTTT.

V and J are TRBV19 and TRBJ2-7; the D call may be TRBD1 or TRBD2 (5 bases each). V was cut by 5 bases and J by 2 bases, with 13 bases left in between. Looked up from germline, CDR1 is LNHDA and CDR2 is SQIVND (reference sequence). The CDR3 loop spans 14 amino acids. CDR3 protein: CASSPGRGPYEQYF. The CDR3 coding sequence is TGTGCCAGTAGTCCGGGACGTGGTCCCTACGAGCAGTACTTC.

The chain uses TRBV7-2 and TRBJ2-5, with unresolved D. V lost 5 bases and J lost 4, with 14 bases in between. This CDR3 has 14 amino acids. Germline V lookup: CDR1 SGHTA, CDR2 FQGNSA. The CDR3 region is CASSGSSGRETQYF. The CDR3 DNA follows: TGTGCCAGCAGCGGCTCCAGTGGCCGAGAGACCCAGTACTTC.

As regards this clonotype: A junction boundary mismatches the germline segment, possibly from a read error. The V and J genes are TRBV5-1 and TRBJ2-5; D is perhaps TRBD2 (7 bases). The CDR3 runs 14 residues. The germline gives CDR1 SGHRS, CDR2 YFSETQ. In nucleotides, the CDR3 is TGCGCCAGTAGCTGGACCGCGGGGGCAGAGACCCAGTACTTC. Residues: CASSWTAGAETQYF.

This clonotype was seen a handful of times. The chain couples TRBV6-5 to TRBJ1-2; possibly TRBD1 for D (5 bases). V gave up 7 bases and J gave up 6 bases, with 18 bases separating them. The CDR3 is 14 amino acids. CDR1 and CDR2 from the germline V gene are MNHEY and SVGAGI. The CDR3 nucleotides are TGTGCCAGCACAGGGCTGGGGTGGTCGGATGGCTACACCTTC. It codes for CASTGLGWSDGYTF.

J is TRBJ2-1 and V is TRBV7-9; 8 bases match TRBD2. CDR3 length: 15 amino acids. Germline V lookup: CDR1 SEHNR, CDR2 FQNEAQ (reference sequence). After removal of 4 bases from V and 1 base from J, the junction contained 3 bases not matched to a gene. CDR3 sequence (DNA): TGTGCCAGCAGCTCACTAGCGGAATCCTACAATGAGCAGTTCTTC. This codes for CASSSLAESYNEQFF.

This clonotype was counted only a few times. This chain's CDR3 is CASSVGPDTDTQYF. CDR3 sequence (DNA): TGTGCCAGCAGCGTAGGCCCAGACACAGATACGCAGTATTTT. This sequence joins TRBV9 and TRBJ2-3; no definite D call. CDR3 length equals 14 residues. Germline values: CDR1 SGDLS, CDR2 YYNGEE. Trimming pared 0 bases from V and 2 bases from J, leaving 7 bases between.